The 29 T cell receptor beta chains below were found in one sample sequenced in a study of shared clonotypes between healthy human individuals. Measured with immunoSEQ multiplex PCR; TCRdb has only the in-frame clones, and not every one. The sample lists 2 million to 3 million clones, 80% to 95% seen once, with around 0.37% in the top ten. The sample taken for sequencing was naive CD4+ T cells from PBMCs. Subset of the sample: CD45RA+ positively selected. These receptors were collected from a man aged 18 to 30 in good health. Some clones in this sample may be carry-over from other donors' samples.

The genes are TRBV11-2 and TRBJ2-1; tentative D call: TRBD2 (6 bases). The germline V and J ends were trimmed by 8 bases and 0 bases, with 11 bases remaining between them. The CDR3 length is 14 residues. Germline CDR1 and CDR2: SGHAT and FQNNGV. The CDR3 protein is CASSEGYSYNEQFF. The CDR3 DNA reads TGTGCCAGCTCGGAGGGGTACTCCTACAATGAGCAGTTCTTC.

The chain couples TRBV5-4 to TRBJ2-1, with 7 positions matching TRBD2. The CDR3 length is 13 residues. Germline-derived CDR1 and CDR2 are SGHNT and YYREEE (reference sequence). V gave up 4 bases and J gave up 5 bases; unmatched junction bases: 3. The CDR3 region is CASSQGRDNEQFF. Written as DNA, the CDR3 is TGTGCCAGCAGCCAAGGGAGGGACAATGAGCAGTTCTTC. The variable domain in full, with the rest retrieved from reference TRBV5-4 and TRBJ2-1, is ETGVTQSPTHLIKTRGQQVTLRCSSQSGHNTVSWYQQALGQGPQFIFQYYREEENGRGNFPPRFSGLQFPNYSSELNVNALELDDSALYLCASSQGRDNEQFFGPGTRLTVL.

The chain recombines TRBV6-5 with TRBJ1-2; no definite D call. Trimming removed 2 bases at V and 2 bases at J, with 12 bases between. Germline-derived CDR1 and CDR2 are MNHEY and SVGAGI. This CDR3 spans 15 amino acids. CDR3 protein: CASSYLRRGNYGYTF. CDR3 nucleotide sequence: TGTGCCAGCAGTTACCTAAGGCGGGGAAACTATGGCTACACCTTC.

This chain uses TRBV5-6 with TRBJ2-6; D uncertain. Trimming cost V 4 bases and J 0 bases, with 14 bases left between them. The CDR3 has 17 amino acids. CDR1 SGHDT and CDR2 YYEEEE come from the germline V gene. The CDR3 here is CASSLLMSNSGANVLTF. Written as DNA, the CDR3 is TGTGCCAGCAGCCTCCTGATGAGCAACTCTGGGGCCAACGTCCTGACTTTC.

The chain joins TRBV10-3 to TRBJ1-5; D gene uncertain. Germline CDR1 reads ENHRY; CDR2 reads SYGVKD. The CDR3 runs to 14 residues. Trimming took off 4 bases at V and 4 bases at J, with 11 bases between the two ends. CDR3 nucleotide sequence: TGTGCCATCAGTGCCCAGCAGGAGAATCAGCCCCAGCATTTT. Protein: CAISAQQENQPQHF.

This clone was counted only a few times. This sequence joins TRBV11-2 and TRBJ2-3, with no clear D. The V gene lost 5 bases and the J gene lost 2 bases, with 2 bases spanning the gap. The V gene's germline CDR1 is SGHAT and CDR2 FQNNGV. The CDR3 is 11 amino acids. The CDR3 DNA is TGTGCCAGCAGCAACACAGATACGCAGTATTTT. It encodes CASSNTDTQYF.

This chain joins TRBV11-2 and TRBJ2-1; a weak D match, TRBD2 (6 bases). The CDR3 covers 14 residues. The V end lost 0 bases, the J end lost 6 bases, and 9 bases lay between the germline ends. The germline V gene has CDR1 SGHAT and CDR2 FQNNGV. This CDR3 is CASSLDPGSNEQFF. CDR3 nucleotide sequence: TGTGCCAGCAGCTTAGACCCCGGGAGCAATGAGCAGTTCTTC.

This clone was observed a single time. The chain links TRBV7-6 to TRBJ2-3, with D possibly TRBD1 on 6 matching bases. There are 16 residues in the CDR3. With 5 bases removed from V and 2 bases from J, the gap between germline ends came to 17 bases. Looked up from germline, CDR1 is SGHVS and CDR2 is FNYEAQ. This CDR3 reads CASSTMDRLFTDTQYF. The CDR3 DNA reads TGTGCCAGCAGCACGATGGACAGACTCTTCACAGATACGCAGTATTTT.

The chain has TRBV2 and TRBJ1-2; possibly TRBD1 for D (6 bases). This CDR3 has 15 amino acids. The germline CDR1 and CDR2 sequences are SNHLY and FYNNEI. The V end lost 9 bases, the J end lost 1 base, and 18 bases lay between the germline ends. The CDR3 nucleotides are TGTGCCAGTGGGCCCGGGACACCTAATAACTATGGCTACACCTTC. As protein: CASGPGTPNNYGYTF.

The V gene is TRBV7-2, the J gene TRBJ1-2; the D gene is possibly TRBD1 (6 bases). The V gene's germline CDR1 is SGHTA and CDR2 FQGNSA. This CDR3 is 14 amino acids long. V was shortened by 1 base and J by 4 bases, with 10 bases between the two germline ends. The CDR3 nucleotides read TGTGCCAGCAGCTTAGACGGGGGCTTCTATGGCTACACCTTC. It yields the protein CASSLDGGFYGYTF.

The V gene is TRBV7-8, the J gene TRBJ1-5; the D is unclear. CDR1 is SGHVS and CDR2 is FQNEAQ in the germline V gene. V lost 1 base and J lost 5, with 9 bases in between. The CDR3 consists of 14 residues. The CDR3 sequence is CASSLGGRDQPQHF. In DNA form, the CDR3 reads TGTGCCAGCAGCTTAGGCGGACGCGATCAGCCCCAGCATTTT.

The V call is TRBV28, the J call TRBJ2-1; D might be TRBD1 (6 bases). V lost 10 bases and J 3 bases, leaving 10 bases between the germline ends. Germline CDR1 and CDR2: MDHEN and SYDVKM. This CDR3 spans 12 amino acids. CDR3 protein: CATGTLYNEQFF. CDR3 DNA: TGTGCCACCGGGACACTCTACAATGAGCAGTTCTTC.

The chain links TRBV29-1 to TRBJ2-7; 12 bases are shared with TRBD2. The CDR3 consists of 14 residues. V shed 6 bases, J shed 6 bases, and the junction held 9 bases outside the gene matches. Germline assignment: CDR1 SQVTM and CDR2 ANQGSEA. CDR3 loop: CSVTRLAGEGEQYF. The CDR3 DNA sequence: TGCAGCGTCACAAGACTAGCGGGAGAAGGCGAGCAGTACTTC.

The genes are TRBV29-1 and TRBJ2-7, with unresolved D. CDR3 length: 14 amino acids. CDR1 is SQVTM and CDR2 is ANQGSEA in the germline V gene. The V end was cut by 5 bases, the J end by 5 bases, with 19 bases between. The CDR3 DNA reads TGCAGCGTTCTACCGACCACTGGGATCAACGAGCAGTACTTC. Residues: CSVLPTTGINEQYF.

The CDR3 reads CASSHSGQPDYGYTF. CDR3 nucleotides: TGTGCCAGCAGCCACTCGGGACAGCCGGACTATGGCTACACCTTC. V is TRBV13 and J is TRBJ1-2, with 7 bases fitting TRBD1. CDR3 length: 15 residues. Germline CDR1 is PRHDT and CDR2 is FYEKMQ (reference sequence). The J segment lost 3 bases and the V segment lost 5 bases, leaving 9 bases of the junction unmatched.

The V and J genes are TRBV9 and TRBJ2-7; 8 positions match TRBD1. The CDR3 spans 14 residues. Trimming cost V 3 bases and J 3 bases; bases outside gene matches: 5. Germline V lookup: CDR1 SGDLS, CDR2 YYNGEE. This CDR3 reads CASSAGTGLYEQYF. The CDR3 DNA reads TGTGCCAGCAGCGCCGGGACAGGCCTCTACGAGCAGTACTTC.

CDR3 nucleotide sequence: TGTGCCAGCACAGGGGGAGTTGAGCAGTTCTTC. It encodes CASTGGVEQFF. V usage is TRBV2 and J usage is TRBJ2-1; 7 nucleotides agree with TRBD1. Germline loops: CDR1 SNHLY, CDR2 FYNNEI. V dropped 7 bases and J dropped 9; count of bases not matched to a gene: 3. The CDR3 contains 11 residues.

The J gene is TRBJ1-4, the V gene TRBV6-1, with TRBD1 matching 7 bases. The CDR3 has 14 residues. Germline values: CDR1 MNHNS, CDR2 SASEGT. The J segment lost 8 bases and the V segment lost 8 bases, leaving 11 bases of the junction unmatched. The chain's CDR3 is CASSGRQGVEKLFF. CDR3 sequence (DNA): TGTGCCAGCTCCGGGAGACAGGGTGTCGAAAAACTGTTTTTT.

This clone was seen a single time. The rearrangement links TRBV11-2 to TRBJ1-5; 9 nucleotides line up with TRBD1. The V segment lost 5 bases and the J segment 0 bases; nucleotides outside the gene matches: 14. The CDR3 extends over 19 amino acids. CDR1 is SGHAT, CDR2 FQNNGV, per germline. The CDR3 region is CASSHGPGQGPYSNQPQHF. CDR3 DNA sequence: TGTGCCAGCAGCCACGGGCCGGGACAGGGACCTTATAGCAATCAGCCCCAGCATTTT.

The chain combines TRBV28 with TRBJ1-2, with 9 bases identical to TRBD1. This CDR3 comprises 13 residues. Germline V lookup: CDR1 MDHEN, CDR2 SYDVKM. V lost 8 bases to trimming and J lost 6 bases; unmatched junction nucleotides: 7. The CDR3 region has the DNA TGTGCCAGCTGGGACAGGGTAACCAATGGCTACACCTTC. It specifies CASWDRVTNGYTF.

The chain recombines TRBV28 with TRBJ2-1; 9 nucleotides match TRBD2. Germline-derived CDR1 and CDR2 are MDHEN and SYDVKM. The CDR3 consists of 16 residues. The junction had 9 bases not matched to a gene; V was cut back by 5 bases and J by 4 bases. The CDR3 protein is CASSPTGGLAYNEQFF. As DNA, the CDR3 is TGTGCCAGCAGTCCCACGGGGGGACTAGCTTACAATGAGCAGTTCTTC.

The gene calls are TRBV7-3 and TRBJ1-1; no clear D. Trimming shortened V by 0 bases and J by 2 bases, and 7 bases separated the two germline ends. This CDR3 comprises 14 residues. Germline V gives CDR1 SGHTA, CDR2 FQGTGA. CDR3 sequence: CASSLTGINTEAFF. DNA for the CDR3: TGTGCCAGCAGCTTAACAGGAATCAACACTGAAGCTTTCTTT.

The chain carries TRBV4-1 and TRBJ1-6, with 12 bases identical to TRBD1. The CDR3 runs to 19 residues. The germline CDR1 and CDR2 sequences are MGHRA and YSYEKL. The J segment lost 4 bases and the V segment lost 2 bases, leaving 9 bases of the junction unmatched. CDR3: CASSQRPGQGAGYNSPLHF. Written as DNA, the CDR3 is TGCGCCAGCAGCCAACGGCCGGGACAGGGGGCGGGTTATAATTCACCCCTCCACTTT.

The chain couples TRBV7-9 to TRBJ2-1, with 8 bases identical to TRBD1. Germline V gives CDR1 SEHNR, CDR2 FQNEAQ (reference sequence). With 2 bases clipped from V and 6 bases from J, the junction kept 9 bases outside the gene matches. The CDR3 extends over 16 amino acids. The CDR3 coding sequence is TGTGCCAGCAGCTTATTGGTTCTGGGACAGGCCAATGAGCAGTTCTTC. This sequence encodes CASSLLVLGQANEQFF.

The chain carries TRBV7-2 and TRBJ2-1; D could derive from TRBD1 or TRBD2 (5 bases each). The CDR3 spans 16 residues. Germline V gene sequence: CDR1 SGHTA, CDR2 FQGNSA. V lost 5 bases to trimming and J lost 6 bases, with 20 bases between them. The DNA of the CDR3 is TGTGCCAGCAGCCCCATTCGTAGCGCCCAGGGCAATGAGCAGTTCTTC. This codes for CASSPIRSAQGNEQFF.

The V call is TRBV28, the J call TRBJ1-2, with unresolved D. The V gene lost 3 bases and the J gene lost 6 bases, with 14 bases spanning the gap. Looked up from germline, CDR1 is MDHEN and CDR2 is SYDVKM. The CDR3 runs 14 residues. Here the CDR3 DNA reads TGTGCCAGCAGTTTCGGTAGGGTGAATCATGGCTACACCTTC. Translation gives CASSFGRVNHGYTF.

The chain combines TRBV9 with TRBJ2-5; a weak D match, TRBD2 (6 bases). Germline V gives CDR1 SGDLS, CDR2 YYNGEE. This CDR3 has 12 residues. V was shortened by 6 bases and J by 5 bases, with 11 bases between the two germline ends. The CDR3 coding sequence is TGTGCCAGCAAAGGAGGAGGGGAGACCCAGTACTTC. Its protein is CASKGGGETQYF.

The V gene is TRBV28, the J gene TRBJ1-3, with TRBD1 matching 8 bases. V lost 5 bases to trimming and J lost 4 bases; unmatched junction nucleotides: 7. CDR3 length equals 15 residues. CDR1 and CDR2 (germline): MDHEN, SYDVKM. The CDR3 sequence: CASSPRDRWGNTIYF. The DNA for the CDR3 is TGTGCCAGCAGTCCGCGGGACAGGTGGGGAAACACCATATATTTT.

The J gene is TRBJ2-7, the V gene TRBV6-5; the match to TRBD2 covers 10 bases. Trimming removed 2 bases from V and 0 bases from J; junction bases left unmatched: 1. The CDR3 runs 15 residues. Germline CDR1 is MNHEY and CDR2 is SVGAGI. In DNA form, the CDR3 reads TGTGCCAGCAGTTACGAGCGGGAGGGCTCCTACGAGCAGTACTTC. This codes for CASSYEREGSYEQYF.